The 11 T cell receptor beta chains listed next were all sequenced from one sample in a study of blood T cell repertoires in COVID-19 (dated by TCRdb to about 2020). Library method: the immunoSEQ multiplex PCR assay. TCRdb provides this immuneACCESS table in a form limited to in-frame rearrangements. Some clones are lacking; in checked studies, under half of them reflect an unresolved V gene, and why the rest are absent is not known. The sample table contains 250,000 to 350,000 clones; only one count was recorded for around four fifths of them. Together, the top ten hold approximately 1.3% of the sample. The sequenced sample consisted of peripheral blood. Every receptor here comes from a woman aged 45-60 years with acute or convalescent COVID-19.

The chain links TRBV15 to TRBJ2-3; D uncertain. V was trimmed by 0 bases and J by 4 bases, leaving 8 bases between them. Germline assignment: CDR1 LNHNV and CDR2 YYDKDF (reference sequence). The CDR3 runs 14 residues. CDR3 nucleotides: TGTGCCACCAGCAGAGATACGAGATCAGATACGCAGTATTTT. Protein: CATSRDTRSDTQYF. Full variable domain (outside the CDR3, taken from reference TRBV15 and TRBJ2-3): DAMVIQNPRYQVTQFGKPVTLSCSQTLNHNVMYWYQQKSSQAPKLLFHYYDKDFNNEADTPDNFQSRRPNTSFCFLDIRSPGLGDTAMYLCATSRDTRSDTQYFGPGTRLTVL.

The rearrangement links TRBV5-1 to TRBJ1-4, with TRBD1 identical over 8 bases. The CDR3 length is 15 residues. Trimming at V came to 1 base and at J to 5 bases, leaving 4 bases not matched to a gene. Germline V gives CDR1 SGHRS, CDR2 YFSETQ. CDR3 residues: CASSLNGQGNEKLFF. DNA of the CDR3: TGCGCCAGCAGCTTGAACGGACAGGGCAATGAAAAACTGTTTTTT. Combining the CDR3 with reference TRBV5-1 and TRBJ1-4 gives the whole variable domain KAGVTQTPRYLIKTRGQQVTLSCSPISGHRSVSWYQQTPGQGLQFLFEYFSETQRNKGNFPGRFSGRQFSNSRSEMNVSTLELGDSALYLCASSLNGQGNEKLFFGSGTQLSVL.

This chain joins TRBV12-3 or TRBV12-4 and TRBJ1-1; TRBD1 might be the D (5 bases). V was cut by 3 bases and J by 1 base, with 6 bases left in between. CDR3 length equals 13 residues. CDR3 coding DNA: TGTGCCAGCAGTTTTGGACAGAACACTGAAGCTTTCTTT. It codes for CASSFGQNTEAFF.

The chain carries TRBV3-1 (or the pseudogene TRBV3-2) and TRBJ2-1, with 8 bases aligning to TRBD1. Germline CDR1 reads LGHDT; CDR2 reads YNNKEL (reference sequence). The CDR3 is made up of 15 amino acids. The V gene end was trimmed by 1 base and the J gene end by 3 bases; junction bases not matched to a gene: 2. The CDR3 here is CASSQVQGVYNEQFF. CDR3 DNA: TGTGCCAGCAGCCAAGTACAGGGGGTCTACAATGAGCAGTTCTTC.

The V call is TRBV11-3, the J call TRBJ1-1, with D maybe TRBD1 (6 bases). Trimming stripped 6 bases from V and 2 bases from J, with 10 bases between. The CDR3 consists of 13 residues. The germline V gene encodes CDR1 SGHNT and CDR2 YENEEA. CDR3 in amino acids: CASSTGLNTEAFF. The CDR3 bases are TGTGCCAGCAGTACAGGGTTAAACACTGAAGCTTTCTTT.

V usage is TRBV2 and J usage is TRBJ2-2; 9 bases are a match to TRBD1. The V and J ends lost 4 bases and 5 bases, in that order; junction bases with no gene match: 5. The CDR3 runs 15 residues. The germline CDR1 and CDR2 sequences are SNHLY and FYNNEI. The CDR3 reads CASSVMGQGTGELFF. CDR3 sequence (DNA): TGTGCCAGCAGTGTTATGGGACAGGGTACCGGGGAGCTGTTTTTT.

The chain links TRBV4-2 to TRBJ2-1, with 8 bases lining up with TRBD2. Germline-derived CDR1 and CDR2 are LGHNA and YNFKEQ. The CDR3 length is 16 residues. V was clipped by 4 bases and J by 7 bases; unmatched bases: 12. This chain's CDR3 is CASSPNLAGGGNEQFF. The CDR3 DNA sequence: TGTGCCAGCAGCCCTAACCTCGCGGGAGGAGGGAATGAGCAGTTCTTC.

This sequence joins TRBV4-1 and TRBJ2-2; 7 nucleotides agree with TRBD1. V gave up 4 bases and J gave up 4 bases; unmatched junction bases: 3. The CDR3 loop spans 14 amino acids. Germline assignment: CDR1 MGHRA and CDR2 YSYEKL. CDR3 in DNA: TGCGCCAGCAGCCTAACAGGGGTCACCGGGGAGCTGTTTTTT. Amino acid sequence: CASSLTGVTGELFF.

The chain employs TRBV7-2 and TRBJ1-3; the match to TRBD1 covers 7 bases. J gave up 4 bases and V 5 bases, and 2 bases lay outside the gene matches. This CDR3 comprises 13 residues. Germline V CDR1 and CDR2: SGHTA, FQGNSA. CDR3: CASSIQGGNTIYF. CDR3 DNA: TGTGCCAGCAGCATACAGGGGGGAAACACCATATATTTT. The full variable domain, with the rest looked up from reference TRBV7-2 and TRBJ1-3, is GAGVSQSPSNKVTEKGKDVELRCDPISGHTALYWYRQSLGQGLEFLIYFQGNSAPDKSGLPSDRFSAERTGGSVSTLTIQRTQQEDSAVYLCASSIQGGNTIYFGEGSWLTVV.

The chain links TRBV29-1 to TRBJ1-4; tentatively, D is TRBD1 (6 bases). The V end lost 6 bases, the J end lost 2 bases, and 13 bases lay between the germline ends. This CDR3 is 14 amino acids long. CDR1 SQVTM and CDR2 ANQGSEA come from the germline V gene. CDR3 in amino acids: CSVAEQGTNEKLFF. As DNA, the CDR3 is TGCAGCGTCGCCGAACAGGGCACTAATGAAAAACTGTTTTTT.

The chain employs TRBV6-6 and TRBJ2-5; D is perhaps TRBD2 (6 bases). CDR1 and CDR2 from the germline V gene are MNHNY and SVGAGI (reference sequence). Trimming removed 5 bases at V and 1 base at J, with 26 bases between. CDR3 length: 19 amino acids. DNA for the CDR3: TGTGCCAGCAGTCGCTTACTAACCTCTGGGGGGTGGGGCCAAGAGACCCAGTACTTC. Its translation: CASSRLLTSGGWGQETQYF.